These 9 T cell receptor beta chains share one sample of origin, sequenced in a study of cytomegalovirus exposure and HLA in healthy donors. 13 Jbeta primers and 60 Vbeta primers were used for the PCR. TCRdb's table, derived via immunoSEQ multiplex PCR, lists solely in-frame clones and lacks some. The repertoire holds some 170,000 clones, with around 75% as singletons. The specimen was PBMCs. These receptors were taken from a male donor in good health and CMV-seronegative.

This clone was observed a handful of times. V and J are TRBV2 and TRBJ2-4; the D gene is possibly TRBD1 (6 bases). The V gene's germline CDR1 is SNHLY and CDR2 FYNNEI. The CDR3 contains 14 residues. Between the trimmed V and J ends, which lost 4 bases and 16 bases, there was a span of 23 bases. This CDR3 is CASSGSLTGTRNYF. The CDR3 bases are TGTGCCAGCAGTGGAAGCTTGACCGGGACACGCAATTACTTC.

J is TRBJ1-1 and V is TRBV7-3; TRBD1 matches at 9 bases. The ends lost 4 bases at V and 6 bases at J; junction bases unmatched: 6. The CDR3 contains 14 residues. CDR1 SGHTA and CDR2 FQGTGA come from the germline V gene. The CDR3, as DNA: TGTGCCAGCAGCTCGGGACAGGGCGACGCTGAAGCTTTCTTT. The encoded protein is CASSSGQGDAEAFF.

The chain recombines TRBV2 with TRBJ1-1; 8 bases align to TRBD1. CDR3 size: 13 residues. The trim removed 6 bases at V and 2 bases at J, leaving 2 bases unmatched. The germline CDR1 and CDR2 sequences are SNHLY and FYNNEI. The CDR3 DNA is TGTGCCAGCAGCGGACAGGGTAACACTGAAGCTTTCTTT. It is translated as CASSGQGNTEAFF.

CDR3 nucleotide sequence: TGTGCCAGCAGCTTACAGGGGTTCCAGCCCCAGCATTTT. This gives the protein CASSLQGFQPQHF. The chain uses TRBV9 and TRBJ1-5; 7 nucleotides align to TRBD1. Germline CDR1 reads SGDLS; CDR2 reads YYNGEE. Losses at the gene ends were 4 bases for V and 7 bases for J; bases not matched to a gene: 5. The CDR3 runs to 13 residues.

For this clone: A junction end diverges from the germline sequence, so it may reflect a read error. The chain employs TRBV7-9 and TRBJ2-4; 9 positions agree with TRBD2. The CDR3 totals 16 residues. Germline V gene data show CDR1 as SEHNR and CDR2 as FQNEAQ (reference sequence). CDR3 sequence (DNA): TGTTCCAGCAGCTCCATAGCGGGAGACTCCAAAAACATTCAGTACTTC. Its translation: CSSSSIAGDSKNIQYF.

The V call is TRBV30, the J call TRBJ1-2; 8 bases map to TRBD1. After removal of 2 bases from V and 4 bases from J, the junction contained 6 bases not matched to a gene. The CDR3 length is 14 residues. Germline lookup yields CDR1 GTSNPN and CDR2 SVGIG (reference sequence). This CDR3 is CAWSSGGESYGYTF. The CDR3 region has the DNA TGTGCCTGGAGTTCAGGGGGCGAGAGCTATGGCTACACCTTC.

This sequence joins TRBV9 and TRBJ2-1, with TRBD2 matching 7 bases. The length of the CDR3 is 14 residues. The junction had 14 bases not matched to a gene; V was cut back by 9 bases and J by 8 bases. CDR1 and CDR2 from the germline V gene are SGDLS and YYNGEE. CDR3 DNA: TGTGCCACCGGGTCAGCGGGGAGCCTTGATGAGCAGTTCTTC. The encoded protein is CATGSAGSLDEQFF.

This clone was recorded a few times. The rearrangement joins TRBV30 to TRBJ1-3, with D possibly TRBD1 on 6 matching bases. The CDR3 is made up of 15 amino acids. Trimming took off 4 bases at V and 2 bases at J, with 15 bases between the two ends. Germline values: CDR1 GTSNPN, CDR2 SVGIG (reference sequence). This chain's CDR3 is CAWTLRGIPGNTIYF. For the CDR3, the DNA is TGTGCCTGGACTCTGAGGGGGATCCCTGGAAACACCATATATTTT.

This clone was observed a few times. V usage is TRBV4-2 and J usage is TRBJ1-3; 8 bases are a match to TRBD1. CDR1 and CDR2 from the germline V gene are LGHNA and YNFKEQ. V was clipped by 3 bases and J by 4 bases; unmatched bases: 8. This CDR3 has 16 amino acids. In nucleotides, the CDR3 is TGTGCCAGCAGCCAGAGCAGGGGGCAAGCAGGAAACACCATATATTTT. Translated: CASSQSRGQAGNTIYF.